These T cell receptor beta chains were read from a single sample in a study of cytomegalovirus exposure and HLA in healthy donors. Generated by immunoSEQ multiplex PCR, the TCRdb table keeps only in-frame clones and is missing some. The table has more than 85,000 clones, 75% seen once. The material sequenced was PBMCs. These receptors were taken from a male donor in good health and CMV-seropositive. The CDR3 runs from the conserved cysteine through the conserved F or W. The D gene is left open where the match is weak. Expanded clones are given a class, and other clones once, few, many or no size at all.

v_call	clone_size	d_call	j_call	cdr3_aa	cdr3_nt
TRBV6-1	.	TRBD1	TRBJ2-1	CASRKAGQGYNEQFF	TGTGCCAGCCGGAAGGCGGGACAGGGGTACAATGAGCAGTTCTTC
TRBV15	.	.	TRBJ1-2	CATSRAAGFNYGYTF	TGTGCCACCAGCAGAGCAGCGGGGTTTAACTATGGCTACACCTTC
TRBV6-5	.	.	TRBJ2-7	CASSQDSTVLYEQYF	TGTGCCAGCAGTCAGGACAGTACGGTCCTATACGAGCAGTACTTC
TRBV7-2	.	TRBD1	TRBJ2-3	CASSLGGGVVTQYF	TGTGCCAGCAGCTTAGGAGGGGGCGTGGTTACGCAGTATTTT
TRBV4-3	.	.	TRBJ1-5	CASSQGAFPGQPQHF	TGCGCCAGCAGCCAAGGGGCCTTCCCCGGCCAGCCCCAGCATTTT
TRBV4-3	.	TRBD2	TRBJ2-5	CASSQGPSGGPKETQYF	TGCGCCAGCAGCCAAGGCCCTAGCGGGGGACCTAAAGAGACCCAGTACTTC
TRBV10-3	.	.	TRBJ1-2	CAIRGWVGGTGGYTF	TGTGCCATCAGAGGATGGGTGGGGGGGACTGGCGGCTACACCTTC
TRBV5-1	.	TRBD1	TRBJ1-3	CASSQGQGNTIYF	TGCGCCAGCAGCCAGGGACAGGGAAACACCATATATTTT
TRBV13	.	TRBD2	TRBJ2-1	CASLSRRGGSSYNEQFF	TGTGCCAGCCTTTCGAGGCGGGGGGGCAGCTCCTACAATGAGCAGTTCTTC
TRBV5-1	once	TRBD2	TRBJ2-5	CASSWGLAGKQETQYF	TGCGCCAGCAGCTGGGGACTAGCGGGGAAACAAGAGACCCAGTACTTC
TRBV10-3	.	.	TRBJ1-1	CAISDLGRNTEAFF	TGTGCCATCAGTGATTTGGGGCGGAACACTGAAGCTTTCTTT
TRBV7-9	.	.	TRBJ1-4	CASSVSYPGENNEKLFF	TGTGCCAGCAGTGTTTCCTATCCAGGGGAAAATAATGAAAAACTGTTTTTT
TRBV14	.	TRBD1	TRBJ1-6	CASSLLTGGGSPLHF	TGTGCCAGCAGCCTTCTGACAGGGGGCGGTTCACCCCTCCACTTT
TRBV7-8	.	TRBD1	TRBJ1-5	CASSLKQGGSQPQHF	TGTGCCAGCAGCTTAAAACAGGGGGGAAGTCAGCCCCAGCATTTT
TRBV4-3	.	.	TRBJ1-6	CASSQDRAYNSPLHF	TGCGCCAGCAGCCAAGACAGGGCCTATAATTCACCCCTCCACTTT
TRBV25-1	.	.	TRBJ1-1	CASSEWGLTDMNTEAFF	TGTGCCAGCAGTGAATGGGGACTGACAGACATGAACACTGAAGCTTTCTTT
TRBV7-9	few	.	TRBJ2-1	CASSLVRTNYNEQFF	TGTGCCAGCAGCTTAGTTAGAACTAATTACAATGAGCAGTTCTTC
TRBV5-6	few	TRBD1	TRBJ1-1	CASSRRDRTFLIF	TGTGCCAGCAGCCGCAGGGACAGGACCTTTTTAATTTTT
TRBV9	few	.	TRBJ2-1	CASSVGDEQFF	TGTGCCAGCAGCGTAGGAGATGAGCAGTTCTTC
TRBV10-3	.	.	TRBJ1-1	CAISVTAGTEAFF	TGTGCCATCAGTGTGACCGCAGGAACTGAAGCTTTCTTT
TRBV2	.	TRBD1	TRBJ1-1	CASSRTGQNTEAFF	TGTGCCAGCAGTAGGACAGGCCAGAACACTGAAGCTTTCTTT
TRBV4-3	.	TRBD1	TRBJ1-4	CASSLNRGEGEKLFF	TGCGCCAGCAGCCTCAACAGGGGGGAGGGGGAAAAACTGTTTTTT
TRBV21-1	once	.	TRBJ2-3	CASSKGLAGDLSTDTQYF	TGTGCCAGCAGCAAGGGACTAGCGGGGGACCTTAGCACAGATACGCAGTATTTT
TRBV28	.	TRBD1	TRBJ1-2	CASSTPGQGVTGYTF	TGTGCCAGCAGTACCCCGGGACAGGGGGTGACTGGCTACACCTTC
TRBV30	.	TRBD1	TRBJ1-6	CAWSRGGTGTDSPLHF	TGTGCCTGGAGCCGAGGGGGTACGGGGACAGATTCACCCCTCCACTTT
TRBV6-1	.	TRBD1	TRBJ2-1	CASSEVWTGSSEQFF	TGTGCCAGCAGTGAAGTTTGGACAGGGTCGTCCGAGCAGTTCTTC
TRBV6-5	.	TRBD2	TRBJ2-7	CASSERGPYEQYF	TGTGCCAGCAGCGAGCGGGGGCCCTACGAGCAGTACTTC
TRBV2	.	.	TRBJ2-7	CASSVRAASSYEQYF	TGTGCCAGCAGTGTGAGGGCAGCCAGCTCCTACGAGCAGTACTTC
TRBV7-2	.	TRBD2	TRBJ2-7	CASSSRTSGVYEQYF	TGTGCCAGCAGCTCCCGGACTAGCGGGGTGTACGAGCAGTACTTC
TRBV7-9	.	.	TRBJ1-3	CASSSLDSSPRF	TGTGCCAGCAGCTCCCTTGACAGCTCCCCCCGTTTT
TRBV6-5	.	.	TRBJ1-2	CASSYSGGIDGYTF	TGTGCCAGCAGTTACTCGGGGGGTATCGATGGCTACACCTTC
TRBV7-9	few	TRBD1	TRBJ1-6	CASSEGQVISPLHF	TGTGCCAGCAGCGAGGGACAGGTTATTTCACCCCTCCACTTT
TRBV19	.	.	TRBJ1-5	CASSINGGLRGSNQPQHF	TGTGCCAGTAGTATTAATGGGGGTTTGAGGGGGTCCAATCAGCCCCAGCATTTT
TRBV6-6	few	TRBD2	TRBJ2-7	CASMGWAGGPGEQYF	TGTGCCAGCATGGGGTGGGCGGGGGGGCCAGGCGAGCAGTACTTC
TRBV11-3	.	.	TRBJ1-1	CASGESGENTEAFF	TGTGCCAGCGGCGAATCGGGGGAGAACACTGAAGCTTTCTTT
TRBV10-2	.	TRBD1	TRBJ1-6	CASKGQGMKNSPLHF	TGCGCCAGCAAAGGACAGGGCATGAAGAATTCACCCCTCCACTTT
TRBV9	.	.	TRBJ2-5	CASSVARGSKETQYF	TGTGCCAGCAGCGTAGCACGGGGGTCAAAAGAGACCCAGTACTTC
TRBV14	.	.	TRBJ1-4	CASSPRERLGEKLFF	TGTGCCAGCAGCCCCCGGGAAAGACTAGGGGAAAAACTGTTTTTT
TRBV7-8	.	TRBD1	TRBJ1-2	CASSLYRGSYGYTF	TGTGCCAGCAGCTTATACAGGGGTTCCTATGGCTACACCTTC
TRBV6-1	.	TRBD2	TRBJ2-7	CASSTTSGGPDEQYF	TGTGCCAGCAGTACGACTAGCGGGGGGCCAGACGAGCAGTACTTC
TRBV6-5	.	TRBD2	TRBJ2-3	CASSPEAGRAQYF	TGTGCCAGCAGCCCGGAGGCGGGGAGGGCGCAGTATTTT
TRBV7-9	.	.	TRBJ2-3	CASSASAPTDTQYF	TGTGCCAGCAGCGCTAGCGCTCCCACAGATACGCAGTATTTT
TRBV14	.	.	TRBJ2-2	CASSPLTANTGELFF	TGTGCCAGCAGTCCTCTGACAGCGAACACCGGGGAGCTGTTTTTT
TRBV4-2	.	TRBD2	TRBJ2-5	CASSQVLAGTPIQYF	TGTGCCAGCAGCCAAGTGTTAGCGGGGACCCCTATCCAGTACTTC
TRBV28	.	.	TRBJ1-2	CASSLGGRFGGYTF	TGTGCCAGCAGTTTGGGGGGGAGGTTCGGTGGCTACACCTTC
TRBV25-1	.	.	TRBJ1-2	CASSPRTGNYGYTF	TGTGCCAGCAGTCCCCGGACGGGAAACTATGGCTACACCTTC